This T cell receptor beta chain comes out of a study of blood T cells in healthy people across ages. Study-level results: With naive T cell percentage, TCR beta diversity showed a strong correlation.

Remarks on this clonotype: The target antigen is unknown.

V was pared by 1 base and J by 10 bases, with 10 bases between. CDR3 size: 13 residues. Primed by a sample-barcoded 5' primer and a J-beta primer mix, a second PCR proceeded for 7 to 11 cycles. Every cDNA molecule carried a tag from a template-switch adaptor bearing 12 random nucleotides. TCRdb redid the calling of the 5' RACE reads with MiXCR, one entry per CDR3 protein. This table has roughly 800,000 distinct CDR3 sequences, 20% to 30% appearing once. These data were also reused for a study on T cells of mothers and their children. That study adds: Researchers report slightly higher, though non-significant, overlap in related mother-child pairs than in unrelated pairs.

The source of this sequence is a boy younger than 18 in good health. The chain couples TRBV12-3 or TRBV12-4 to TRBJ1-4; D ambiguous. The sample was blood. The CDR3 DNA reads TGTGCCAGCAGTTTAGAGGGTCCGGGAAAACTGTTTTTT. Translation gives CASSLEGPGKLFF.